These T cell receptor beta chains were read from a single sample in a study of blood T cells in healthy people across ages. TCRdb re-called the 5' RACE reads with MiXCR, one entry per CDR3 protein. The sample lists approximately 1,000,000 distinct CDR3 sequences; roughly two fifths were seen once. Sequenced material: blood. The receptor set was obtained from a man between 18 and 29 years old in good health. CDR3s include the opening cysteine and the closing phenylalanine or tryptophan. A D gene is named only where the DNA matches it firmly. Not all rows give a size; the values are once, few, many and, for expanded clones, a class.

>NA|few|TRBV7-2|TRBJ1-2
TGTGCCAGCAGCCATCCTATAGGGTACATGGGGTTCGCTTACGACTATGGCTACACCTTC
CASSHPIGYMGFAYDYGYTF
>NA|NA|TRBV20-1|TRBJ1-1
TGCAGTGCTGGGGGGAGCGCCCTTGAAGCTTTCTTT
CSAGGSALEAFF
>TRBD1|NA|TRBV20-1|TRBJ1-5
TGCAGTGCTAGGCTCCCCGGGACAGGGGGAAACAATCAGCCCCAGCATTTT
CSARLPGTGGNNQPQHF
>NA|NA|TRBV3-1|TRBJ2-7
TGTGCCAGCAGCCCCCGGGGGAAGGAAGAGCAGTACTTC
CASSPRGKEEQYF
>NA|NA|TRBV7-9|TRBJ2-5
TGTGCCAGCAGCAGATACCTACAAGAGACCCAGTACTTC
CASSRYLQETQYF
>NA|few|TRBV5-1|TRBJ2-1
TGCGCCAGCAGGGACAGTATATACAATGAGCAGTTCTTC
CASRDSIYNEQFF
>TRBD2|few|TRBV7-2|TRBJ2-3
TGTGCCAGCAGTCTTAGACTAGCGGCGGCAGATACGCAGTATTTT
CASSLRLAAADTQYF
>NA|NA|TRBV12-3/TRBV12-4|TRBJ2-1
TGTGCCAGCAGCTTTGGTTGGGTGGAGCAGTTCTTC
CASSFGWVEQFF
>TRBD1|few|TRBV29-1|TRBJ1-2
TGCAGCGTCCCCGGACGGGCAGGGGGTGATGGCTACACCTTC
CSVPGRAGGDGYTF
>NA|many|TRBV4-3|TRBJ1-2
TGCGCCAGCAGCCAAGACGGGCCATATGGCTACACCTTC
CASSQDGPYGYTF
>NA|few|TRBV14|TRBJ2-3
TGTGCCAGTAAAGTCGGATCAACAGATACGCAGTATTTT
CASKVGSTDTQYF
>NA|NA|TRBV20-1|TRBJ2-7
TGCAGTGCGGGGGACAATTTCTACGAGCAGTACTTC
CSAGDNFYEQYF
>NA|NA|TRBV27|TRBJ1-5
TGTGCCAGCGGCCCGCTGGGGGATAGCAATCAGCCCCAGCATTTT
CASGPLGDSNQPQHF
>TRBD1|NA|TRBV29-1|TRBJ1-2
TGCAGCGGGGGGACAGGATCGGACGGCTACACCTTC
CSGGTGSDGYTF
>NA|NA|TRBV20-1|TRBJ2-2
TGCAGTGCTCCAGGGTGCACCGGGGAGCTGTTTTTT
CSAPGCTGELFF
>NA|NA|TRBV7-2|TRBJ1-4
TGTGCCAGCAGCTTTCACCGCAAAGGGGAAAAACTGTTTTTT
CASSFHRKGEKLFF
>NA|NA|TRBV6-1|TRBJ1-2
TGTGCCAGCAGTGAGCTGAACAGCAACTATGGCTACACCTTC
CASSELNSNYGYTF
>NA|NA|TRBV20-1|TRBJ1-2
TGCAGTGCTAGAGATGAGGCAGCGGGAATTTCGGATGGCTACACCTTC
CSARDEAAGISDGYTF
>NA|NA|TRBV20-1|TRBJ1-1
TGCAGTGCTAGTGGGCACCCTGATACCACTGAAGCTTTCTTT
CSASGHPDTTEAFF
>TRBD1|NA|TRBV6-1|TRBJ1-6
TGTGCCAGCAGCCAAGCTCGTCCCGGGACAGGGGAGGGGGATTCACCCCTCCACTTT
CASSQARPGTGEGDSPLHF
>TRBD2|NA|TRBV28|TRBJ2-5
TGTGCCAGCAGTTCCATGATGGGGGAGGGAGGGGCTACAGAGCAGTACTTC
CASSSMMGEGGATEQYF
>NA|NA|TRBV4-3|TRBJ1-1
TGCGCCAGCAGCCAAGGAAGCCCTATCGCCTTAGACTCTAAAGCTTTCTTT
CASSQGSPIALDSKAFF
>TRBD2|NA|TRBV10-3|TRBJ2-3
TGTGCCATCAGTTCCAAGACTAGCGGGGGAACAGATACGCAGTATTTT
CAISSKTSGGTDTQYF
>NA|many|TRBV6-5|TRBJ2-7
TGTGCCAGCAGTCTCGGACCAGCCTACGAGCAGTACTTC
CASSLGPAYEQYF
>NA|few|TRBV11-2|TRBJ2-3
TGTGCCAGCAGCTTAGATAGGGGGGTTACAGATACGCAGTATTTT
CASSLDRGVTDTQYF
>TRBD2|NA|TRBV6-2/TRBV6-3|TRBJ2-2
TGTGCCACGGGGGGGAGCGGATCCACCGGGGAGCTGTTTTTT
CATGGSGSTGELFF
>TRBD1|few|TRBV5-1|TRBJ1-2
TGCGCCAGCAGCGTCGGAGGGACAGGGGAGAGCAATGGCTACACCTTC
CASSVGGTGESNGYTF
>NA|many|TRBV29-1|TRBJ1-5
TGCAGCGTGGAATGGACAGAACATTATAGCAATCAGCCCCAGCATTTT
CSVEWTEHYSNQPQHF
>NA|NA|TRBV9|TRBJ1-5
TGTGCCAGCAGCAAAACAGGGAATACAGATCAGCCCCAGCATTTT
CASSKTGNTDQPQHF
>TRBD2|NA|TRBV20-1|TRBJ2-3
TGCAGTGCTTATAGCGGGGTGAGCACAGATACGCAGTATTTT
CSAYSGVSTDTQYF
>NA|NA|TRBV10-3|TRBJ1-1
TGTGCCATCAGCCCGACAGGAGGGAACACTGAAGCTTTCTTT
CAISPTGGNTEAFF
>TRBD1|NA|TRBV2|TRBJ2-2
TGTGCCAGCAGTGAACTCAGGGGGTCGACCGGGGAGCTGTTTTTT
CASSELRGSTGELFF
>NA|NA|TRBV6-2/TRBV6-3|TRBJ1-1
TGTGCCAGCAGTGATGGACAGACCATGAACACTGAAGCTTTCTTT
CASSDGQTMNTEAFF
>NA|NA|TRBV20-1|TRBJ1-4
TGCAGTGCTAGAGATAAGAGGGGCTCCGGATCCAATGAAAAACTGTTTTTT
CSARDKRGSGSNEKLFF
>NA|NA|TRBV2|TRBJ1-1
TGTGCCAGCAGATCCTCCGGGCTGGGCGGCACTGAAGCTTTCTTT
CASRSSGLGGTEAFF
>NA|few|TRBV9|TRBJ1-2
TGTGCCAGCTACCGCCTTACGGCTGGCTACACCTTC
CASYRLTAGYTF
>NA|few|TRBV5-1|TRBJ1-4
TGCGCCAGCAACAGGGCTTCTAATGAAAAACTGTTTTTT
CASNRASNEKLFF
>TRBD1|NA|TRBV19|TRBJ2-4
TGTGGCAGTAGTTCCGGGACAGGCTTTTTGTCCATTCAGTACTTC
CGSSSGTGFLSIQYF
>NA|few|TRBV4-2|TRBJ2-3
TGTGCCAGCAGCCAAGATGGGACCGCAGCGGGCACAGATACGCAGTATTTT
CASSQDGTAAGTDTQYF
>NA|few|TRBV27|TRBJ1-4
TGTGCCAGCAGTTTATGGGGGGGTGTAGGTGAAAAACTGTTTTTT
CASSLWGGVGEKLFF
>NA|NA|TRBV9|TRBJ1-2
TGTGCCAGCACCCTTCGACAGGATTATGGCTACACCTTC
CASTLRQDYGYTF
>NA|NA|TRBV2|TRBJ2-2
TGTGCCAGCGGTCTGGCCGGGGAGCTGTTTTTT
CASGLAGELFF
>NA|NA|TRBV27|TRBJ2-1
TGTGCCAGCGGTCGCCTCGTTGTGGTAAGCAATGAGCAGTTCTTC
CASGRLVVVSNEQFF
>NA|few|TRBV7-2|TRBJ2-3
TGTGCCAGCAGCCCTTTCTCGAGAGATACGCAGTATTTT
CASSPFSRDTQYF
>NA|few|TRBV5-8|TRBJ2-3
TGTGCCAGCACCTCGGGGGATTCTAGCACAGATACGCAGTATTTT
CASTSGDSSTDTQYF
>TRBD1|once|TRBV5-1|TRBJ1-5
TGCGCCAGCAGCTTGGGAGGGACAGCGAATCAGCCCCAGCATTTT
CASSLGGTANQPQHF
>NA|NA|TRBV9|TRBJ2-2
TGTGCCAGCAGGAGGACTCCCCAGTCGAACACCGGGGAGCTGTTTTTT
CASRRTPQSNTGELFF
>NA|NA|TRBV20-1|TRBJ1-5
TGCAGTGCTAGAGAAGGAGGGGCTAGCAATCAGCCCCAGCATTTT
CSAREGGASNQPQHF
>TRBD1|few|TRBV6-5|TRBJ1-6
TGTGCCAGCAGTTCCCGGACAGGCAAAAATTCACCCCTCCACTTT
CASSSRTGKNSPLHF
>NA|few|TRBV4-3|TRBJ1-6
TGCGCCAGCAGCCAAGATCGGGGAGCGGCGATTACTTCACCCCTCCACTTT
CASSQDRGAAITSPLHF
>NA|NA|TRBV12-3/TRBV12-4|TRBJ1-2
TGTGCCAGCAGTTTAGGCAGGATCAGCGGCTACACCTTC
CASSLGRISGYTF